This note documents a single T cell receptor (beta chain) sequence. What it recognizes is unknown. TCRdb reworked the 5' RACE reads into one entry per CDR3 protein, no DNA. With 310,000 or so distinct CDR3 sequences in the sample, the ten largest clones hold around 2%. Germline V lookup: CDR1 MGHRA, CDR2 YSYEKL. CDR3 length: 14 residues. The sample is drawn from a study of monozygotic twins with inflammatory bowel disease. General study points: Those with IBD had lower TCRbeta diversity (inverse Simpson) than their healthy co-twins did. Distinct T cell subtypes could not be told apart. No single strong signal or clonotype associated with IBD was supported.

V and J are TRBV4-1 and TRBJ1-6. The sample comprised blood. The TCR sequence derives from a human donor with ulcerative colitis or Crohn's disease, or a healthy co-twin of an affected twin (not recorded which). The CDR3 sequence: CASSQFEGASPLHF.